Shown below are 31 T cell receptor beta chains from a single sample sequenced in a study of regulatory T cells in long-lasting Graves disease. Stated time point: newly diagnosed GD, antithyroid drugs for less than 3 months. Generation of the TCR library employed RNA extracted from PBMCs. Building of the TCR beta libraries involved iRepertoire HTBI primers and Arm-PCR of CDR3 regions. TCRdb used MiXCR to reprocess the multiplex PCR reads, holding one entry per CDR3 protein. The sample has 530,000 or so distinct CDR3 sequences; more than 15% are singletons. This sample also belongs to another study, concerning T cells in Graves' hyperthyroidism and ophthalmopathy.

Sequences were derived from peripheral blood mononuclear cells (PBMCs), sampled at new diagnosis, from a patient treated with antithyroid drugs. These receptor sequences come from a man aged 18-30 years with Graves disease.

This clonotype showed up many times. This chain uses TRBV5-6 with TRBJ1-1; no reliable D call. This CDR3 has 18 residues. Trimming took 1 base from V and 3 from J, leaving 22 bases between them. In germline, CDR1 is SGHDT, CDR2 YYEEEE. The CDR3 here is CASSLTFLGRAGDTEAFF. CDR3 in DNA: TGTGCCAGCAGCTTGACTTTTCTGGGGAGGGCAGGAGACACTGAAGCTTTCTTT.

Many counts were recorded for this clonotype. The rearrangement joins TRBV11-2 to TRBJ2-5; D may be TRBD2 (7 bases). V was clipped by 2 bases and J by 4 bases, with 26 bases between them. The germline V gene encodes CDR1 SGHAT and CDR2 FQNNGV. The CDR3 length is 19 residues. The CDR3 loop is CASSLYTLGGRGGRETQYF. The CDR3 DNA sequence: TGTGCCAGCAGCTTATATACACTCGGGGGCCGCGGGGGCAGAGAGACCCAGTACTTC.

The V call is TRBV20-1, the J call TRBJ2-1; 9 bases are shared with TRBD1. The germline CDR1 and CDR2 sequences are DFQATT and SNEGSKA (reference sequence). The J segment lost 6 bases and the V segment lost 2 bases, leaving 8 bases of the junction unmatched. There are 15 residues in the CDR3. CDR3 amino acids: CSARPGQGIFNEQFF. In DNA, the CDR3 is TGCAGTGCTAGACCCGGACAGGGGATCTTCAATGAGCAGTTCTTC.

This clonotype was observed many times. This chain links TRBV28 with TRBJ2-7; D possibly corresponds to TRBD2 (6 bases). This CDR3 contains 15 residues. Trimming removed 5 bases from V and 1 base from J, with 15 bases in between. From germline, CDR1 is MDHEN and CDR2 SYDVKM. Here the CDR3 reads CASSTGRLGSYEQYF. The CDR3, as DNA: TGTGCCAGCAGTACGGGCCGACTAGGTTCCTACGAGCAGTACTTC.

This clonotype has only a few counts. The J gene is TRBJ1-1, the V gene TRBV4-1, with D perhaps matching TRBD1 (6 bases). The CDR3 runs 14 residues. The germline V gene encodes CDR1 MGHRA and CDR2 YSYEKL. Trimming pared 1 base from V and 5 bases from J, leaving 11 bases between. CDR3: CASSQVSGVTEAFF. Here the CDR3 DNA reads TGCGCCAGCAGCCAAGTATCAGGGGTAACTGAAGCTTTCTTT.

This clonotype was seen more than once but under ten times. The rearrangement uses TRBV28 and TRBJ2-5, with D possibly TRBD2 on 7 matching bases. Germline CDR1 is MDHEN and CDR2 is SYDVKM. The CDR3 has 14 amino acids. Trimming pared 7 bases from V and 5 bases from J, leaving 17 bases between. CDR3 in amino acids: CASTYLGGAETQYF. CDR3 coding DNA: TGTGCCAGCACCTACCTGGGGGGGGCGGAGACCCAGTACTTC.

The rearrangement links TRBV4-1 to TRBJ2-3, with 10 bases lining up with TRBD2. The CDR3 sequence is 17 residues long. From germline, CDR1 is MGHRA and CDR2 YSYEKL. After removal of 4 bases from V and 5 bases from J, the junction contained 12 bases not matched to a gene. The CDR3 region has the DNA TGCGCCAGCAGCCCCTACCCAGCGGGAGGGCGAGGAGATACGCAGTATTTT. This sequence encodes CASSPYPAGGRGDTQYF.

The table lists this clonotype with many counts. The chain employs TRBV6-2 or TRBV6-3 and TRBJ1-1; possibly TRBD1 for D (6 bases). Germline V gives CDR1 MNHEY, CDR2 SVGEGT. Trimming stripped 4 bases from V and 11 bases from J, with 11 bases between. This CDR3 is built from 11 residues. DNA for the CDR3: TGTGCCAGCAGTTCACAGGGCAACGCTTTCTTT. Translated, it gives CASSSQGNAFF.

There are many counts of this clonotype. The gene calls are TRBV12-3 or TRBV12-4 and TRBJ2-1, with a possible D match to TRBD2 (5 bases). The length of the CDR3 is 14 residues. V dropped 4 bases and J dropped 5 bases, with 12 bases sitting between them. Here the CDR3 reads CASSSRLRNNEQFF. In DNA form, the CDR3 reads TGTGCCAGCAGTTCTCGACTAAGAAACAATGAGCAGTTCTTC.

DNA for the CDR3: TGTGCCAGCAGCTTAGGGACGGATCCCTACGAGCAGTACTTC. Translation: CASSLGTDPYEQYF. The chain combines TRBV7-9 with TRBJ2-7; D not resolved. CDR3 length equals 14 residues. The V end was cut by 1 base, the J end by 2 bases, with 9 bases between. Germline loops: CDR1 SEHNR, CDR2 FQNEAQ (reference sequence).

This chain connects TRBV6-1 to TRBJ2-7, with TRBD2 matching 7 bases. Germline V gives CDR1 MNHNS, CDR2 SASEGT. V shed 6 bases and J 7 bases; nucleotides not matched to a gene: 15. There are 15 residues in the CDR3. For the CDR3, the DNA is TGTGCCAGCAGCGACTCCGGGGGGTCGGAACGGGAGCAGTACTTC. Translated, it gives CASSDSGGSEREQYF.

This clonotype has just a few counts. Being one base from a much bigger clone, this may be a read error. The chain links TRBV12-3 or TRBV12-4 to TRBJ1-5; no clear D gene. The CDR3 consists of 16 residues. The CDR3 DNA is TGTGCCGGCAGTTTAGCGGCCTTCGATAGCAATCAGCCCCAGCATTTT. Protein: CAGSLAAFDSNQPQHF.

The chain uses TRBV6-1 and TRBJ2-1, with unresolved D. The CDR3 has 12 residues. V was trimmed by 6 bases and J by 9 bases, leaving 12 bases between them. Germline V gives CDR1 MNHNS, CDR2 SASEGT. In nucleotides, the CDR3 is TGTGCCAGCAGCCCGCCAAGTCGTGAGCAGTTCTTC. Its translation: CASSPPSREQFF.

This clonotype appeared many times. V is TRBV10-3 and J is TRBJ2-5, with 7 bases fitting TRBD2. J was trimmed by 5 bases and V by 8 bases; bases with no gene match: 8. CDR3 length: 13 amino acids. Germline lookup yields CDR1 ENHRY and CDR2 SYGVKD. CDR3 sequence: CAIYSAGEETQYF. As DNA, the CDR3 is TGTGCCATCTATAGCGCGGGAGAGGAGACCCAGTACTTC.

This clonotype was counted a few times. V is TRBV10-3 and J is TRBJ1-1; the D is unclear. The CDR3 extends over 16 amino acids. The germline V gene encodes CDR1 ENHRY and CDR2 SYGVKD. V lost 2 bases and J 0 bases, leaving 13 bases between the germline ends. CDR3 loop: CAISEREPGLNTEAFF. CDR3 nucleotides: TGTGCCATCAGTGAGAGGGAACCGGGATTGAACACTGAAGCTTTCTTT.

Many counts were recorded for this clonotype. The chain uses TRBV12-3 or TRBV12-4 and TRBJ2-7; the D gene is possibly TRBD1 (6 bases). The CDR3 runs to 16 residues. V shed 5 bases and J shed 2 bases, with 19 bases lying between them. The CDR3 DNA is TGTGCCAGCAGTCTTATGGCTTACAGGGCCCCCTACGAGCAGTACTTC. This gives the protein CASSLMAYRAPYEQYF.

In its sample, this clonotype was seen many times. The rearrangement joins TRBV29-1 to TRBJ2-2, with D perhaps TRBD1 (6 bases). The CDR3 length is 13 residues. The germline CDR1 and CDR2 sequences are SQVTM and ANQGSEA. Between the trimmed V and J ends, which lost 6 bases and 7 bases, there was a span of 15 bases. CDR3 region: CSVIGQLNGELFF. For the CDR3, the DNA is TGCAGCGTGATCGGACAGCTCAACGGGGAGCTGTTTTTT.

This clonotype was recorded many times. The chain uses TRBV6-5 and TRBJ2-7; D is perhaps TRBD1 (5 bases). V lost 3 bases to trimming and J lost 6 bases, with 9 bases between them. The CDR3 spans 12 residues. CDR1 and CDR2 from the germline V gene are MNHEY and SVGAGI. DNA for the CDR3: TGTGCCAGCAGTTATCTAGGGGTCGAGCAGTACTTC. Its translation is CASSYLGVEQYF.

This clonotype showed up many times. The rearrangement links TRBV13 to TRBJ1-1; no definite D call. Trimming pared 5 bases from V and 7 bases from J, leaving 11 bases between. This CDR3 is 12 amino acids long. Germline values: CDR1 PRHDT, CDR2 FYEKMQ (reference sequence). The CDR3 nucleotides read TGTGCCAGCAGCCTCAATTCTGGTGAAGCTTTCTTT. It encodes CASSLNSGEAFF.

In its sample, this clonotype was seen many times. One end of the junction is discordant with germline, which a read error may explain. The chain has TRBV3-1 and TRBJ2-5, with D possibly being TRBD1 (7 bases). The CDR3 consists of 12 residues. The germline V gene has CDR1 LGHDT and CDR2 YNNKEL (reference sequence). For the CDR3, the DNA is TGTGCCAGCAGCCAAGGAGGGGGCCGGGGGATCTTC. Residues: CASSQGGGRGIF.

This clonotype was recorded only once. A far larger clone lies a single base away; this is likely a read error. The CDR3 DNA sequence: TGTGCCAGCAGCTTAGCGGGAGGAACCTACGAGCAGTTCTTC. This gives the protein CASSLAGGTYEQFF. The chain joins TRBV28 to TRBJ2-1, with 10 positions matching TRBD2. The CDR3 runs to 14 residues. With V trimmed by 6 bases and J by 10 bases, 9 bases remained unmatched. Germline lookup yields CDR1 MDHEN and CDR2 SYDVKM.

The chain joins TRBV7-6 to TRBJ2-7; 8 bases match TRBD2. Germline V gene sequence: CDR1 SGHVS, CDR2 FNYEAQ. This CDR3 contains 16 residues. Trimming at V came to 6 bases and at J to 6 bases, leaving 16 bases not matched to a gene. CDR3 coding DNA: TGTGCCAGCAGTCTCACCTTAGCGGGGAGGAATAGCGAGCAGTACTTC. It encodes CASSLTLAGRNSEQYF.

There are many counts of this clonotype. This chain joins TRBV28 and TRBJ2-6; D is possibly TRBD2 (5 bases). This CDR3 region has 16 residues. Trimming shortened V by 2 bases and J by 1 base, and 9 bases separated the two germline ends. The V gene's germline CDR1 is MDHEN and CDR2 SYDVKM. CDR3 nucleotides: TGTGCCAGCAGTTTAATGGGGAGATCTGGGGCCAACGTCCTGACTTTC. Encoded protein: CASSLMGRSGANVLTF. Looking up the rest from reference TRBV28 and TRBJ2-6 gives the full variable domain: DVKVTQSSRYLVKRTGEKVFLECVQDMDHENMFWYRQDPGLGLRLIYFSYDVKMKEKGDIPEGYSVSREKKERFSLILESASTNQTSMYLCASSLMGRSGANVLTFGAGSRLTVL.

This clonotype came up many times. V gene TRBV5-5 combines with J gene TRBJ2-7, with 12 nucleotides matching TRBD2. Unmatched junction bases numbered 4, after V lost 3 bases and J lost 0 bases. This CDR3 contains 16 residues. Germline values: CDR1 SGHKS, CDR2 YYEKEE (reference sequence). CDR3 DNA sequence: TGTGCCAGCAGCTCCGGACTAGCGGGAATCTCCTACGAGCAGTACTTC. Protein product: CASSSGLAGISYEQYF.

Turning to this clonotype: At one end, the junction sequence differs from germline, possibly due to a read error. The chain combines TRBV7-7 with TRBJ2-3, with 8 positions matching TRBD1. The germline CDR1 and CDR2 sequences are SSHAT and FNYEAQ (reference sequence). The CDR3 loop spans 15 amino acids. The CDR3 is CASSLLDRGTDTQYF. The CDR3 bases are TGTGCTAGCAGCTTATTGGACAGGGGCACAGATACGCAGTATTTT.

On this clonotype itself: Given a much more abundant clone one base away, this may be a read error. The CDR3 here is CASSHKTLLAGGDEQFF. Here the CDR3 DNA reads TGTGCCAGCAGCCACAAGACCCTACTAGCGGGAGGCGATGAGCAGTTCTTC. This chain joins TRBV3-1 and TRBJ2-1, with 12 bases lining up with TRBD2. The CDR3 runs 17 residues. Germline values: CDR1 LGHDT, CDR2 YNNKEL (reference sequence). Unmatched junction bases numbered 11, after V lost 3 bases and J lost 8 bases.

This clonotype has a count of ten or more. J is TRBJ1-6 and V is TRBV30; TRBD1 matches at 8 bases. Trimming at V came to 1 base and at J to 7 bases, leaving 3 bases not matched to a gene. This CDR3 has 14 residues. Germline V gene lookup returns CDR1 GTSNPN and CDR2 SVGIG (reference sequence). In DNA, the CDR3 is TGTGCCTGGAGTGCGGACAGGGAAAATTCACCCCTCCACTTT. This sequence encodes CAWSADRENSPLHF.

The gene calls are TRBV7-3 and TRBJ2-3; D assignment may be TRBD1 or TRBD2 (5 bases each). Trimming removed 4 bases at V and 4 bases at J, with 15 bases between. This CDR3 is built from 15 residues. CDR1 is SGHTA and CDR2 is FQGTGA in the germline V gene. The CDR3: CASSSAAGRADTQYF. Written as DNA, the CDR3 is TGTGCCAGCAGCTCAGCGGCAGGGCGTGCAGATACGCAGTATTTT.

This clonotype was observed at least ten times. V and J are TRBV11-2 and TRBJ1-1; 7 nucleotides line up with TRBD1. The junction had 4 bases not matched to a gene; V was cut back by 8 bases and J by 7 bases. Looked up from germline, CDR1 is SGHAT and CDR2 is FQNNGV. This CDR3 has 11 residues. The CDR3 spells CASRRGNEAFF. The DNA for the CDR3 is TGTGCCAGCCGCAGGGGGAATGAAGCTTTCTTT.

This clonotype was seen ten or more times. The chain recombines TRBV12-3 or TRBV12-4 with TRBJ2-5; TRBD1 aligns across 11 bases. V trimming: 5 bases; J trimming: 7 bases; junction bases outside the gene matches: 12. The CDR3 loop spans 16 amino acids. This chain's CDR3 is CASSPGTGGGFGTQYF. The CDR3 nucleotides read TGTGCCAGCAGTCCGGGGACAGGGGGGGGCTTTGGGACCCAGTACTTC.

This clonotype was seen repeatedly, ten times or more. This chain's CDR3 is CASSRRTGPINTEAFF. The CDR3 nucleotides read TGTGCCAGCAGCCGCAGGACAGGTCCCATTAACACTGAAGCTTTCTTT. This chain links TRBV13 with TRBJ1-1; 7 bases line up with TRBD1. The germline CDR1 and CDR2 sequences are PRHDT and FYEKMQ (reference sequence). The V segment lost 5 bases and the J segment 2 bases; nucleotides outside the gene matches: 11. This CDR3 is built from 16 residues.